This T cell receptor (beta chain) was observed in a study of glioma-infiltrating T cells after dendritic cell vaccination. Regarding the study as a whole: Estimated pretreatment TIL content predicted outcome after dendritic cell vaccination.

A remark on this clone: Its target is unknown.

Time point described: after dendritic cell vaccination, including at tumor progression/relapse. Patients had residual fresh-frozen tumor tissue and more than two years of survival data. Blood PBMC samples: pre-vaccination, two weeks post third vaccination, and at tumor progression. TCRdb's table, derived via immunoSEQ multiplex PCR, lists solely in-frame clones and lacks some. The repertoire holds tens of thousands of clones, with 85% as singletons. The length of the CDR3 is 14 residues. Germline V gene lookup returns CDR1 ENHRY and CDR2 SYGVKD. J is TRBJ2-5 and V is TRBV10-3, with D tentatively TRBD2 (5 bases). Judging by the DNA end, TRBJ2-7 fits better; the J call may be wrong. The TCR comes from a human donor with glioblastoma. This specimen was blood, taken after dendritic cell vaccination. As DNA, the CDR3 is TGTGCCATCAGTGGCGGACTGGGGAGCTACGAGCAGTACTTC. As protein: CAISGGLGSYEQYF.